Listed below are T cell receptor beta chains from one sample, sequenced in a study of T cell responses to AZD1222 COVID-19 vaccine. Assay used: immunoSEQ multiplex PCR; TCRdb lists only in-frame clones, some missing. Among some 150,000 clones, 85% to 95% were seen once, and the ten largest hold about 5.1%. The specimen was peripheral blood, collected on day 0 of AZD1222 vaccination. These receptors were obtained from an adult in good health. The CDR3 runs from the conserved cysteine through the conserved F or W. A D gene is named only where the DNA matches it firmly. Clone size is not always given. Where it is, it says once, few, many or a class for expanded clones.

>TRBV5-1|NA|TRBJ1-2|TRBD1
TGCGCCAGCAGCCCACGGGACAGCTATGGCTACACCTTC
CASSPRDSYGYTF
>TRBV5-1|NA|TRBJ1-3|NA
TGCGCCAGCAGCGTTGGGGAATTACAGGGAAACACCATATATTTT
CASSVGELQGNTIYF
>TRBV14|NA|TRBJ2-5|TRBD2
TGTGCCAGCAGCCAAGGACTAGCGGGATATGGAGAGACCCAGTACTTC
CASSQGLAGYGETQYF
>TRBV6-5|NA|TRBJ1-2|TRBD1
TGTGCCAGCAGTTACGCTGGGACAGCGAGAAACTATGGCTACACCTTC
CASSYAGTARNYGYTF
>TRBV15|NA|TRBJ2-7|NA
TGTGCCACCAGCAGAGAAAGTAGCGGAGCCTACGAGCAGTACTTC
CATSRESSGAYEQYF
>TRBV28|NA|TRBJ2-1|NA
TGTGCCAGCAGTTTATTAGCGCACTACAATGAGCAGTTCTTC
CASSLLAHYNEQFF
>TRBV5-6|once|TRBJ2-5|TRBD1
TGTGCCAGCAGCCCAACGACAGGGGCTGGAGAGACCCAGTACTTC
CASSPTTGAGETQYF
>TRBV9|NA|TRBJ1-1|NA
TGTGCCAGCAGCGTCGAGGGATTGGACACTGAAGCTTTCTTT
CASSVEGLDTEAFF
>TRBV9|NA|TRBJ2-1|NA
TGTGCCAGCAGCGTAGCTCTAGCCTCTGGGGAGGAGCAGTTCTTC
CASSVALASGEEQFF
>TRBV4-1|NA|TRBJ1-4|NA
TGCGCCAGCAGCCTAACGAGAGGTGAAAAACTGTTTTTT
CASSLTRGEKLFF
>TRBV2|once|TRBJ2-3|TRBD2
TGTGCCAGCAATCATGAAGCGGGAGTCACAGATACGCAGTATTTT
CASNHEAGVTDTQYF
>TRBV3-1/TRBV3-2|NA|TRBJ1-2|NA
TGTGCCAGCAGCGAAGGCCGGGGGCGAATTGGCTACACCTTC
CASSEGRGRIGYTF
>TRBV29-1|NA|TRBJ1-3|TRBD1
TGCAGCGTTCCCGGGACAGGGGTTGGAAACACCATATATTTT
CSVPGTGVGNTIYF
>TRBV19|NA|TRBJ1-5|NA
TGTGCCAGTAGTTTCCAGGCGGGGGCTATCAATCAGCCCCAGCATTTT
CASSFQAGAINQPQHF
>TRBV10-3|NA|TRBJ1-5|NA
TGTGCCACCCGAAGCGCCAGGGATCAGCCCCAGCATTTT
CATRSARDQPQHF
>TRBV5-1|NA|TRBJ1-1|NA
TGCGCCAGCAGCCTTAACAGTGTGACTGAAGCTTTCTTT
CASSLNSVTEAFF
>TRBV6-5|NA|TRBJ1-1|NA
TGTGCCAGCAGTCGGTCAGGGAGGAACACTGAAGCTTTCTTT
CASSRSGRNTEAFF
>TRBV19|NA|TRBJ1-5|TRBD1
TGTGCCAGTAGTCCCGACAGGGGGTTTCAGCCCCAGCATTTT
CASSPDRGFQPQHF
>TRBV27|NA|TRBJ2-2|TRBD1
TGTGCCAGCAGTTTCATGGACAGGGCGAACACCGGGGAGCTGTTTTTT
CASSFMDRANTGELFF
>TRBV6-2/TRBV6-3|few|TRBJ2-1|TRBD2
TGTGCCAGCAGTTACTCTGGCCCAGCGGGAATATACAATGAGCAGTTCTTC
CASSYSGPAGIYNEQFF
>TRBV29-1|NA|TRBJ1-2|NA
TGCAGCGTTGAGGGGGTCAGGACGGCCGGCTACACCTTC
CSVEGVRTAGYTF
>TRBV2|NA|TRBJ2-1|TRBD2
TGTGCCAGCAGTACAGCGGGAGCTGGTTACAATGAGCAGTTCTTC
CASSTAGAGYNEQFF
>TRBV15|NA|TRBJ1-1|NA
TGTGCCACCAGCACGGACACGAACACTGAAGCTTTCTTT
CATSTDTNTEAFF
>TRBV28|NA|TRBJ2-1|TRBD1
TGTGCCAGCAGTTCCTACGTACAGGGGGAGAATGAGCAGTTCTTC
CASSSYVQGENEQFF
>TRBV19|NA|TRBJ2-6|NA
TGTGCCAGTAGCGGCCTAGGGGTTGGGGCCAACGTCCTGACTTTC
CASSGLGVGANVLTF
>TRBV21-1|once|TRBJ1-2|NA
TGTGCCAGCAGCAAAGCCGGGTTCTTAGAGCACACCTTC
CASSKAGFLEHTF
>TRBV7-2|NA|TRBJ2-3|TRBD2
TGTGCCAGCAGCTTGGGACTAGCGGGAGTTGGAACGCAGTATTTT
CASSLGLAGVGTQYF
>TRBV27|NA|TRBJ1-2|TRBD1
TGTGCCAGCAGGGGAGGGGGCTCGAGGGGCTACACCTTC
CASRGGGSRGYTF
>TRBV5-5|NA|TRBJ1-1|NA
TGTGCCAGCAGCTTGGTGGCGGTGAACACTGAAGCTTTCTTT
CASSLVAVNTEAFF
>TRBV5-1|NA|TRBJ2-3|NA
TGCGCCAGCAGCTTTAACCCTAGCACAGATACGCAGTATTTT
CASSFNPSTDTQYF